The TCR beta chain under discussion was sequenced for a study of radiation and T cells in renal cell carcinoma. The length of the CDR3 is 14 residues. V lost 5 bases, J lost 2 bases, and 13 bases lay in between. Germline V gene sequence: CDR1 SGHVS, CDR2 FNYEAQ. Time point denoted: blood 2 weeks post-SBRT. Treatment meaning: 15 Gy SBRT to primary tumor, nephrectomy 4 weeks later. This renal cell carcinoma was of the clear cell type. This clone was recorded many times. The protocol was immunoSEQ multiplex PCR, while the TCRdb copy is restricted to in-frame clones and leaves out a portion. Here the sample spans roughly 120,000 clones, about 81% being singletons.

The chain is built from TRBV7-6 and TRBJ2-7; the D gene is possibly TRBD1 (6 bases). Sequences were derived from blood, sampled from a patient whose treatment included radiotherapy and nephrectomy. This sequence was found in a woman aged 60-75 years with renal cell carcinoma. CDR3 DNA: TGTGCCAGCAGCCCCGGGACACACACCTACGAGCAGTACTTC. Protein: CASSPGTHTYEQYF.